The subject of this entry is one T cell receptor (beta chain). The antigen remains undetermined. This specimen comes from a study of post-analysis software for immune sequencing data. Study overall: Relapsing-remitting, secondary progressive and progressive-relapsing forms made up the multiple sclerosis disease courses.

Overall study findings and caveats: Patients had higher frequencies than controls of roughly five TRBV segments, including TRBV5-6, TRBV5-1 and TRBV20-1. The study found significantly lower normalized Chao1 diversity in multiple sclerosis patients than in controls.

The CDR3 covers 17 residues. Germline assignment: CDR1 ENHRY and CDR2 SYGVKD. The ends lost 2 bases at V and 4 bases at J; junction bases unmatched: 8. Prepared TCR beta cDNA libraries contained unique molecular identifiers. Between roughly 0.95 and 10 million T cells gave rise to around 500,000 cDNA molecules. Each CDR3 protein gets one entry after TCRdb re-called the PCR reads with MiXCR. Of 750,000 to 950,000 distinct CDR3 sequences detected, around 46% appear once; the ten largest clones hold approximately 4.4%. The chain has TRBV10-3 and TRBJ2-7; 13 nucleotides line up with TRBD2. Specimen: blood. The TCR sequence derives from a girl aged 10 to 17 with multiple sclerosis. CDR3 region: CAISERLAGGLRYEQYF. The CDR3 DNA reads TGTGCCATCAGTGAGAGACTAGCGGGAGGTCTAAGGTACGAGCAGTACTTC.